This T cell receptor (beta chain) was documented in a study of cytomegalovirus exposure and HLA in healthy donors. In the PCR, 60 Vbeta and 13 Jbeta primers were used. Sequenced by immunoSEQ multiplex PCR; TCRdb stores in-frame clones only, minus some. The table lists around 74,000 clones. The sample taken for sequencing was PBMCs. The receptor comes from a man aged 30 to 39 in good health and CMV-seronegative.

DNA of the CDR3: TGTGCCAGCAGCTTCGGACTAGGCTCTGGAAACACCATATATTTT. Its protein product is CASSFGLGSGNTIYF. The chain has TRBV7-9 and TRBJ1-3; no clear D gene. Germline loops: CDR1 SEHNR, CDR2 FQNEAQ (reference sequence). The V and J ends lost 3 bases and 0 bases respectively, with 9 bases between them. CDR3 length: 15 residues.